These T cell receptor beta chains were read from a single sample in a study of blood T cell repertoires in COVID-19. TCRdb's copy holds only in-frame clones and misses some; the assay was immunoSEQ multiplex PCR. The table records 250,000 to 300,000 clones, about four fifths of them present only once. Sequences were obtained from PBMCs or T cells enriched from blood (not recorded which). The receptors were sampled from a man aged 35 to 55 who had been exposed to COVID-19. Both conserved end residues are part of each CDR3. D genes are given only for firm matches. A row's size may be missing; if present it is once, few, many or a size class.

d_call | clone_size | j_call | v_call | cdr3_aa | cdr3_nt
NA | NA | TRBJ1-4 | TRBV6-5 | CASSYGLIANEKLFF | TGTGCCAGCAGTTATGGACTCATCGCTAATGAAAAACTGTTTTTT
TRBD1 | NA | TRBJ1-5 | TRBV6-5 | CASRRQGDQPQHF | TGTGCCAGCAGAAGACAGGGGGATCAGCCCCAGCATTTT
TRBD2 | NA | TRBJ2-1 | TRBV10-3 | CAISEGGSSGRLNEQFF | TGTGCCATCAGTGAGGGCGGTTCTAGCGGACGTCTCAATGAGCAGTTCTTC
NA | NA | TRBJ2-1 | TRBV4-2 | CASSYFGSDEQFF | TGTGCCAGCAGCTACTTCGGGAGCGATGAGCAGTTCTTC
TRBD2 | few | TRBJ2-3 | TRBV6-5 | CASRRTSGRPDTQYF | TGTGCCAGCAGAAGGACTAGCGGGCGCCCAGATACGCAGTATTTT
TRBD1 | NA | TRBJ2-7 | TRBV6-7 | CASSPGQGAGEQYF | TGTGCCAGCAGTCCGGGACAGGGGGCCGGAGAGCAGTACTTC
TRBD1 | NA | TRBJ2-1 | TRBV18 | CASSPPWTGSDEQFF | TGTGCCAGCTCACCACCCTGGACAGGGAGCGATGAGCAGTTCTTC
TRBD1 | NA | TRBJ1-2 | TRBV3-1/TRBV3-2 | CASSQQGARDGYTF | TGTGCCAGCAGCCAACAGGGGGCGCGAGATGGCTACACCTTC
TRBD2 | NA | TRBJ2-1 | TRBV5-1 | CASSLLGLAANEQFF | TGCGCCAGCAGCTTGCTTGGACTAGCGGCCAATGAGCAGTTCTTC
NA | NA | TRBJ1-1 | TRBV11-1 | CASSLGRSTEAFF | TGTGCCAGCAGCTTAGGAAGGAGCACTGAAGCTTTCTTT
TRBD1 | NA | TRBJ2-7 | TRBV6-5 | CASSYHGQGAYEQYF | TGTGCCAGCAGTTACCATGGACAGGGAGCCTACGAGCAGTACTTC
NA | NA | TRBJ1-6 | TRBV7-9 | CASSPKNVAVINSPLHF | TGTGCCAGCAGCCCCAAAAATGTGGCAGTGATTAATTCACCCCTCCACTTT
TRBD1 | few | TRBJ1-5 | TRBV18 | CASSKRDRDQPQHF | TGTGCCAGCTCCAAGAGGGACAGGGACCAGCCCCAGCATTTT